Here is one TCR beta chain with its context. Antigen specificity is unknown. This entry comes from a study of identical twins' blood T cells. The germline gives CDR1 LNHDA, CDR2 SQIVND (reference sequence). The CDR3 has 13 amino acids. With 3 bases removed from V and 8 bases from J, the gap between germline ends came to 13 bases. Three pairs of healthy female monozygous twins were the donors. TCR cDNA libraries came from RNA via a modified published protocol. Both ends of each TCR cDNA library bore sample-specific barcodes. TCRdb ran MiXCR on the 5' RACE reads and lists one entry per CDR3 protein. The data show 350,000 to 400,000 distinct CDR3 sequences, over 25% seen once. General observations from the study: Twins shared about as many clonotypes as their cloneset sizes predicted.

The chain joins TRBV19 to TRBJ1-2; D is ambiguous. The sequenced sample consisted of PBMCs. The clonotype originates from a woman aged 18 to 49 in good health. The CDR3 spells CASSIGGSGGYTF. CDR3 bases: TGTGCCAGTAGTATCGGAGGGTCTGGCGGCTACACCTTC.